This T cell receptor beta chain is drawn from a study of T cells after yellow fever vaccination. One entry per CDR3 protein results from TCRdb running MiXCR on the 5' RACE reads. The top ten clones hold 17% of a sample with a few hundred thousand distinct CDR3 sequences, 17% of them seen once. Germline CDR1 reads SGHAT; CDR2 reads FQNNGV. The CDR3 consists of 12 residues. After removal of 3 bases from V and 6 bases from J, the junction contained 2 bases not matched to a gene. This clonotype turned up a few times. Sequencing used PBMCs, obtained less than 6 days after the first yellow fever vaccination. The clonotype originates from a young man who received the YFV17D yellow fever vaccine. The gene calls are TRBV11-2 and TRBJ2-7; TRBD1 matches 7 bases. The CDR3 nucleotides are TGTGCCAGCAGCTTTGGACAGGTCGAGCAGTACTTC. It encodes CASSFGQVEQYF.